The TCR beta chain under discussion was sequenced for a study of blood T cell repertoires in COVID-19. Background on the study: Material from acute and convalescent COVID-19 was sourced from the United States, Italy and Spain. Sources were T cells, B-cell-depleted T cells, or PBMCs; the material itself was cDNA or gDNA.

Germline CDR1 is MNHEY and CDR2 is SVGEGT. V lost 5 bases and J lost 1; bases outside the gene matches: 15. The CDR3 runs to 18 residues. Per the study methods: Reference gene primer amplification yielded estimated nucleated cell counts. Data came from immunoSEQ multiplex PCR; TCRdb stores just in-frame clones and leaves some out. Clonal size and the V and J genes are those of that table, whereas D and trimming came from the DNA. The sample consists of more than 200,000 clones, approximately 90% of them appearing once. The chain uses TRBV6-2 or TRBV6-3 and TRBJ2-5, with 8 bases matching TRBD2. The sequence derives from a man aged 18-30 years with active or convalescent COVID-19. The sample taken for sequencing was peripheral blood. CDR3 sequence reads: CASSQGLERGSSQETQYF. The CDR3 DNA sequence: TGTGCCAGCAGTCAGGGCTTGGAGCGGGGGTCATCCCAAGAGACCCAGTACTTC.